The rows below give T cell receptor beta chains drawn from one sample of a study of cytomegalovirus exposure and HLA in healthy donors. Sequencing was performed with immunoSEQ multiplex PCR; in TCRdb, only in-frame clones are kept and a portion is missing. The sample includes 160,000 or so clones, 80% to 85% of them seen just once. The specimen was PBMCs. These TCRs come from a man between 45 and 60 years old in good health and CMV-seropositive. Both conserved end residues are part of each CDR3. The D gene is left open where the match is weak. Clone size is not always given. Where it is, it says once, few, many or a class for expanded clones.

clone size: -
J gene: TRBJ1-2
V gene: TRBV14
D gene: TRBD1
CDR3 protein: CASSQGQGVGYGYTF
CDR3 DNA: TGTGCCAGCAGCCAAGGACAGGGGGTCGGCTATGGCTACACCTTC

clone size: -
J gene: TRBJ2-3
V gene: TRBV25-1
D gene: -
CDR3 protein: CASSASWGFSDTQYF
CDR3 DNA: TGTGCCAGCAGTGCTTCATGGGGCTTTTCAGATACGCAGTATTTT

clone size: -
J gene: TRBJ1-4
V gene: TRBV5-1
D gene: TRBD1
CDR3 protein: CASSLGQGGATNEKLFF
CDR3 DNA: TGCGCCAGCAGCTTGGGGCAGGGGGGAGCAACTAATGAAAAACTGTTTTTT

clone size: -
J gene: TRBJ2-3
V gene: TRBV30
D gene: -
CDR3 protein: CAWSVPGRAQYF
CDR3 DNA: TGTGCCTGGAGTGTTCCGGGGAGAGCGCAGTATTTT

clone size: -
J gene: TRBJ1-1
V gene: TRBV27
D gene: TRBD1
CDR3 protein: CASSSAGTGATEAFF
CDR3 DNA: TGCGCCAGCAGTTCGGCCGGGACAGGGGCCACTGAAGCTTTCTTT

clone size: -
J gene: TRBJ2-1
V gene: TRBV6-5
D gene: TRBD2
CDR3 protein: CASSYSTSGPYNEQFF
CDR3 DNA: TGTGCCAGCAGTTACTCAACTAGCGGTCCTTACAATGAGCAGTTCTTC

clone size: -
J gene: TRBJ2-5
V gene: TRBV11-2
D gene: -
CDR3 protein: CASSLVGGKETQYF
CDR3 DNA: TGTGCCAGCAGCTTAGTTGGGGGGAAGGAGACCCAGTACTTC

clone size: -
J gene: TRBJ1-1
V gene: TRBV18
D gene: -
CDR3 protein: CASSPAGGTEAFF
CDR3 DNA: TGTGCCAGCTCGCCGGCGGGGGGCACTGAAGCTTTCTTT

clone size: -
J gene: TRBJ1-1
V gene: TRBV15
D gene: -
CDR3 protein: CATSRDKVPFITGTEAFF
CDR3 DNA: TGTGCCACCAGCAGAGATAAAGTCCCATTTATTACGGGCACTGAAGCTTTCTTT

clone size: -
J gene: TRBJ2-6
V gene: TRBV27
D gene: -
CDR3 protein: CASKRSSGANVLTF
CDR3 DNA: TGTGCCAGCAAGCGCTCCTCTGGGGCCAACGTCCTGACTTTC

clone size: -
J gene: TRBJ1-4
V gene: TRBV5-1
D gene: TRBD1
CDR3 protein: CASSLIPGQERGEKLFF
CDR3 DNA: TGCGCCAGCAGCTTGATCCCGGGACAGGAACGGGGTGAAAAACTGTTTTTT

clone size: -
J gene: TRBJ2-5
V gene: TRBV11-2
D gene: -
CDR3 protein: CASSLSRGWETQYF
CDR3 DNA: TGTGCCAGCAGCTTATCTAGGGGATGGGAGACCCAGTACTTC

clone size: -
J gene: TRBJ1-6
V gene: TRBV4-2
D gene: -
CDR3 protein: CASSQSDTNSPLHF
CDR3 DNA: TGTGCCAGCAGCCAATCGGACACTAATTCACCCCTCCACTTT

clone size: -
J gene: TRBJ2-7
V gene: TRBV13
D gene: -
CDR3 protein: CASSLGTEQYF
CDR3 DNA: TGTGCCAGCAGCTTAGGTACAGAGCAGTACTTC

clone size: -
J gene: TRBJ2-1
V gene: TRBV6-5
D gene: TRBD2
CDR3 protein: CASSLPLAGVYEQFF
CDR3 DNA: TGTGCCAGCAGTCTCCCACTAGCGGGAGTTTATGAGCAGTTCTTC

clone size: -
J gene: TRBJ1-5
V gene: TRBV15
D gene: -
CDR3 protein: CAASKRQDSNQPQHF
CDR3 DNA: TGTGCCGCCAGCAAAAGACAGGATAGCAATCAGCCCCAGCATTTT

clone size: -
J gene: TRBJ2-3
V gene: TRBV28
D gene: TRBD2
CDR3 protein: CASSFGRGGTDTQYF
CDR3 DNA: TGTGCCAGCAGTTTCGGGCGGGGGGGCACAGATACGCAGTATTTT

clone size: -
J gene: TRBJ2-1
V gene: TRBV7-8
D gene: TRBD2
CDR3 protein: CASSWRPSSGGPNEQFF
CDR3 DNA: TGTGCCAGCAGCTGGCGACCGTCTAGCGGGGGGCCGAATGAGCAGTTCTTC

clone size: -
J gene: TRBJ2-3
V gene: TRBV19
D gene: TRBD2
CDR3 protein: CASSIRSGRNTQYF
CDR3 DNA: TGTGCCAGTAGTATACGTAGCGGGAGGAACACGCAGTATTTT

clone size: -
J gene: TRBJ2-1
V gene: TRBV7-6
D gene: TRBD2
CDR3 protein: CASSLSGGAHNEQFF
CDR3 DNA: TGTGCCAGCAGCCTTAGCGGGGGGGCCCACAATGAGCAGTTCTTC

clone size: -
J gene: TRBJ1-1
V gene: TRBV10-3
D gene: -
CDR3 protein: CAIGSGDTEAFF
CDR3 DNA: TGTGCCATCGGGAGTGGTGACACTGAAGCTTTCTTT

clone size: -
J gene: TRBJ2-7
V gene: TRBV10-3
D gene: TRBD2
CDR3 protein: CAISDTGLAGTYEQYF
CDR3 DNA: TGTGCCATCAGTGATACTGGACTAGCGGGAACCTACGAGCAGTACTTC

clone size: -
J gene: TRBJ2-1
V gene: TRBV5-4
D gene: -
CDR3 protein: CASRRDTSSYNEQFF
CDR3 DNA: TGTGCCAGCAGGCGCGACACCAGCTCCTACAATGAGCAGTTCTTC

clone size: -
J gene: TRBJ1-4
V gene: TRBV7-9
D gene: TRBD1
CDR3 protein: CSSSLPTGLDEKLFF
CDR3 DNA: TGTTCCAGCAGCTTACCGACAGGGTTGGATGAAAAACTGTTTTTT

clone size: -
J gene: TRBJ2-3
V gene: TRBV7-9
D gene: -
CDR3 protein: CASLQATDTQYF
CDR3 DNA: TGTGCCAGTCTACAGGCTACAGATACGCAGTATTTT

clone size: -
J gene: TRBJ2-5
V gene: TRBV11-3
D gene: -
CDR3 protein: CASSHNAETQYF
CDR3 DNA: TGTGCCAGCAGCCACAATGCCGAGACCCAGTACTTC

clone size: -
J gene: TRBJ2-7
V gene: TRBV9
D gene: TRBD1
CDR3 protein: CASSPGTAGEQYF
CDR3 DNA: TGTGCCAGCAGCCCGGGGACAGCCGGCGAGCAGTACTTC

clone size: -
J gene: TRBJ1-1
V gene: TRBV30
D gene: TRBD1
CDR3 protein: CAWSAWTGVNTEAFF
CDR3 DNA: TGTGCCTGGAGTGCATGGACAGGGGTGAACACTGAAGCTTTCTTT

clone size: -
J gene: TRBJ1-2
V gene: TRBV7-9
D gene: -
CDR3 protein: CASSLSLSQAHLDYGYTF
CDR3 DNA: TGTGCCAGCAGCTTGAGTTTGTCCCAGGCACACTTGGACTATGGCTACACCTTC

clone size: -
J gene: TRBJ2-3
V gene: TRBV7-6
D gene: -
CDR3 protein: CASSLRDTGLGDTQYF
CDR3 DNA: TGTGCCAGCAGCTTGAGGGACACGGGCCTGGGAGATACGCAGTATTTT

clone size: once
J gene: TRBJ2-3
V gene: TRBV5-1
D gene: TRBD1
CDR3 protein: CASSLAGTGGDTQYF
CDR3 DNA: TGCGCCAGCAGCTTGGCCGGGACAGGGGGGGATACGCAGTATTTT

clone size: few
J gene: TRBJ2-7
V gene: TRBV7-9
D gene: TRBD1
CDR3 protein: CASSSGTGSYEQYF
CDR3 DNA: TGTGCCAGCAGCTCCGGGACAGGGTCCTACGAGCAGTACTTC

clone size: few
J gene: TRBJ2-7
V gene: TRBV29-1
D gene: TRBD2
CDR3 protein: CSVEVASGTPYEQYF
CDR3 DNA: TGCAGCGTTGAAGTGGCTAGCGGAACCCCCTACGAGCAGTACTTC

clone size: -
J gene: TRBJ1-4
V gene: TRBV4-1
D gene: TRBD1
CDR3 protein: CASSQDDRVGEKLFF
CDR3 DNA: TGCGCCAGCAGCCAAGATGACAGGGTAGGAGAAAAACTGTTTTTT

clone size: -
J gene: TRBJ2-5
V gene: TRBV27
D gene: -
CDR3 protein: CASSRGQQETQYF
CDR3 DNA: TGTGCCAGCAGCAGGGGCCAGCAAGAGACCCAGTACTTC

clone size: -
J gene: TRBJ2-1
V gene: TRBV13
D gene: TRBD2
CDR3 protein: CASSLERGGDYNEQFF
CDR3 DNA: TGTGCCAGCAGCTTAGAGCGGGGCGGAGATTACAATGAGCAGTTCTTC

clone size: -
J gene: TRBJ1-2
V gene: TRBV5-6
D gene: -
CDR3 protein: CASSSGAINYGYTF
CDR3 DNA: TGTGCCAGCAGTTCAGGGGCGATTAACTATGGCTACACCTTC

clone size: -
J gene: TRBJ2-2
V gene: TRBV28
D gene: TRBD2
CDR3 protein: CASRTSGGEDTGELFF
CDR3 DNA: TGTGCCAGCAGGACTAGCGGGGGGGAGGACACCGGGGAGCTGTTTTTT

clone size: -
J gene: TRBJ2-7
V gene: TRBV2
D gene: -
CDR3 protein: CASRDLTTYEQYF
CDR3 DNA: TGTGCCAGTAGGGACTTGACTACCTACGAGCAGTACTTC

clone size: once
J gene: TRBJ1-1
V gene: TRBV19
D gene: TRBD1
CDR3 protein: CASTGQKGTEAFF
CDR3 DNA: TGTGCCAGTACGGGACAGAAAGGTACTGAAGCTTTCTTT

clone size: -
J gene: TRBJ2-1
V gene: TRBV11-2
D gene: TRBD2
CDR3 protein: CASSPAGGRYNEQFF
CDR3 DNA: TGTGCCAGCAGCCCAGCGGGAGGGCGCTACAATGAGCAGTTCTTC

clone size: -
J gene: TRBJ2-2
V gene: TRBV7-9
D gene: TRBD1
CDR3 protein: CAKQGVPGELFF
CDR3 DNA: TGTGCCAAACAGGGGGTACCCGGGGAGCTGTTTTTT

clone size: once
J gene: TRBJ2-7
V gene: TRBV19
D gene: -
CDR3 protein: CASSINREFGHYEQYF
CDR3 DNA: TGTGCCAGTAGTATTAACAGGGAGTTCGGGCACTACGAGCAGTACTTC

clone size: few
J gene: TRBJ1-1
V gene: TRBV4-2
D gene: TRBD1
CDR3 protein: CASSQPERGQGYFF
CDR3 DNA: TGTGCCAGCAGCCAACCCGAAAGGGGACAGGGATACTTCTTT

clone size: -
J gene: TRBJ1-1
V gene: TRBV7-9
D gene: -
CDR3 protein: CASSSRGNTEAFF
CDR3 DNA: TGTGCCAGCAGCTCCCGCGGGAACACTGAAGCTTTCTTT

clone size: -
J gene: TRBJ1-2
V gene: TRBV15
D gene: -
CDR3 protein: CATSRDLGGYTF
CDR3 DNA: TGTGCCACCAGCAGAGATCTCGGTGGCTACACCTTC

clone size: -
J gene: TRBJ2-2
V gene: TRBV7-2
D gene: TRBD2
CDR3 protein: CASSNGLAGKAGELFF
CDR3 DNA: TGTGCCAGCAGCAATGGACTAGCGGGAAAGGCCGGGGAGCTGTTTTTT

clone size: -
J gene: TRBJ2-1
V gene: TRBV9
D gene: -
CDR3 protein: CASSEGSIGWEQFF
CDR3 DNA: TGTGCCAGCAGCGAGGGGTCAATAGGATGGGAGCAGTTCTTC

clone size: once
J gene: TRBJ2-5
V gene: TRBV7-6
D gene: TRBD1
CDR3 protein: CASSLTGFEEQYF
CDR3 DNA: TGTGCCAGCAGCTTGACAGGGTTCGAAGAGCAGTACTTC

clone size: -
J gene: TRBJ2-7
V gene: TRBV20-1
D gene: -
CDR3 protein: CSARGQTEQYF
CDR3 DNA: TGCAGTGCTAGGGGACAAACCGAGCAGTACTTC

clone size: -
J gene: TRBJ2-7
V gene: TRBV15
D gene: -
CDR3 protein: CATSAGKGIYEQYF
CDR3 DNA: TGTGCCACCAGCGCGGGGAAAGGAATTTACGAGCAGTACTTC

clone size: -
J gene: TRBJ2-5
V gene: TRBV30
D gene: -
CDR3 protein: CAWSGGNRVQETQYF
CDR3 DNA: TGTGCCTGGAGTGGGGGTAACAGGGTCCAAGAGACCCAGTACTTC